The 17 T cell receptor beta chains below were found in one sample sequenced in a study of T cell responses to AZD1222 COVID-19 vaccine. Only in-frame clones appear in the TCRdb table, and some are missing; sequencing was by immunoSEQ multiplex PCR. The repertoire holds more than 85,000 clones, 85% to 90% seen once, with roughly 9.2% in the top ten. The specimen was peripheral blood, collected on day 0 of AZD1222 vaccination. These receptors originate from an adult in good health.

The chain recombines TRBV20-1 with TRBJ1-1; perhaps TRBD1 as D (5 bases). Germline V lookup: CDR1 DFQATT, CDR2 SNEGSKA (reference sequence). This CDR3 is built from 11 residues. V lost 5 bases to trimming and J lost 11 bases, with 15 bases between them. The CDR3 DNA follows: TGCAGTGCTCGACCAGGGTCTTTGGCTTTCTTT. This sequence encodes CSARPGSLAFF.

V is TRBV19 and J is TRBJ2-3; 8 bases are a match to TRBD2. This CDR3 comprises 15 residues. Per germline, CDR1 LNHDA and CDR2 SQIVND (reference sequence). J was trimmed by 3 bases and V by 6 bases; bases with no gene match: 8. CDR3 in amino acids: CASSGGEGRTDTQYF. The DNA for the CDR3 is TGTGCCAGTAGCGGGGGGGAGGGAAGAACAGATACGCAGTATTTT.

As concerns this clone: Other DNA sequences of this sample code for an identical CDR3. This rearrangement joins TRBV5-6 to TRBJ2-7; either TRBD1 or TRBD2 may supply D (5 bases each). V was shortened by 4 bases and J by 3 bases, with 11 bases between the two germline ends. CDR3 length: 13 residues. Germline V gene data show CDR1 as SGHDT and CDR2 as YYEEEE. CDR3 DNA: TGTGCCAGCAGCGGACGGGACCGCTACGAGCAGTACTTC. It specifies CASSGRDRYEQYF.

This clone was observed a single time. The rearrangement joins TRBV27 to TRBJ2-1, with TRBD2 matching 13 bases. This CDR3 comprises 16 residues. Germline CDR1 reads MNHEY; CDR2 reads SMNVEV (reference sequence). V lost 6 bases and J lost 11; bases outside the gene matches: 13. The chain's CDR3 is CASRNLLAGGDGKQFF. In nucleotides, the CDR3 is TGTGCCAGCAGGAACTTACTAGCGGGAGGGGACGGCAAGCAGTTCTTC.

The chain joins TRBV28 to TRBJ2-5, with no clear D. CDR3 length: 11 amino acids. In germline, CDR1 is MDHEN, CDR2 SYDVKM. The CDR3 here is CVASYQETQYF. DNA of the CDR3: TGTGTCGCGTCCTACCAAGAGACCCAGTACTTC.

V gene TRBV5-4 combines with J gene TRBJ2-7; 8 nucleotides align to TRBD1. This CDR3 has 13 residues. Trimming took 4 bases from V and 3 from J; bases not matched to a gene: 3. Germline V lookup: CDR1 SGHNT, CDR2 YYREEE (reference sequence). In nucleotides, the CDR3 is TGTGCCAGCAGCACAGGGGGAGGCTACGAGCAGTACTTC. Translated: CASSTGGGYEQYF.

This rearrangement joins TRBV5-5 to TRBJ1-1; TRBD1 matches at 7 bases. The germline gives CDR1 SGHKS, CDR2 YYEKEE (reference sequence). Germline trimming cut 5 bases from V and 10 bases from J; bases unmatched to any gene: 11. This CDR3 spans 13 amino acids. The chain's CDR3 is CASRSTGTLGAFF. The CDR3 nucleotides are TGTGCCAGCAGATCGACAGGGACTTTGGGAGCTTTCTTT.

V gene TRBV5-3 combines with J gene TRBJ1-1, with D unresolved. TRBV5-3 carries the ORF label, with uncertain function. V was clipped by 3 bases and J by 5 bases, with 17 bases between them. The CDR3 has 15 residues. CDR3 DNA: TGTGCCAGAAGCTCAAATATCCGGGAAAGAACTGAAGCTTTCTTT. Translation: CARSSNIRERTEAFF.

This clone was counted a single time. The rearrangement uses TRBV7-2 and TRBJ1-5; unclear D gene. Germline values: CDR1 SGHTA, CDR2 FQGNSA. V dropped 3 bases and J dropped 7 bases, with 16 bases sitting between them. There are 15 residues in the CDR3. The CDR3 loop reads CASSFVGPASQPQHF. In nucleotides, the CDR3 is TGTGCCAGCAGCTTTGTGGGTCCGGCGTCACAGCCCCAGCATTTT.

The gene calls are TRBV21-1 and TRBJ2-3; the D segment call TRBD2 is taken from the table without a DNA check. TRBV21-1 is a pseudogene segment. The CDR3 is 17 amino acids. The CDR3 region is CASSKNVCRGTADTQYF. DNA of the CDR3: TGTGCCAGCAGCAAAAATGTGTGCCGGGGTACGGCAGATACGCAGTATTTT.

V and J are TRBV12-3 or TRBV12-4 and TRBJ2-7, with TRBD2 matching over 7 bases. V shed 6 bases, J shed 4 bases, and the junction held 3 bases outside the gene matches. The CDR3 contains 12 residues. CDR3 coding DNA: TGTGCCAGCAGCCCGCGGGGGTACGAGCAGTACTTC. It translates to CASSPRGYEQYF.

The DNA for the CDR3 is TGTGCCAGCAGTTCCACAGGGGTCAGTTCATACGAGCAGTACTTC. It codes for CASSSTGVSSYEQYF. The J gene is TRBJ2-7, the V gene TRBV27; the match to TRBD1 covers 7 bases. Per the germline V gene, CDR1 is MNHEY and CDR2 is SMNVEV (reference sequence). Unmatched junction bases numbered 10, after V lost 4 bases and J lost 4 bases. The length of the CDR3 is 15 residues.

CDR3 loop: CASSLVLLYSNQPQHF. CDR3 nucleotides: TGCGCCAGCAGCCTCGTGCTGCTGTATAGCAATCAGCCCCAGCATTTT. The gene calls are TRBV5-1 and TRBJ1-5; D remains ambiguous. The CDR3 has 16 residues. Germline CDR1 SGHRS, CDR2 YFSETQ. Trimming shortened V by 4 bases and J by 0 bases, and 14 bases separated the two germline ends.

The rearrangement uses TRBV9 and TRBJ2-2; 13 bases match TRBD2. CDR3 length: 16 residues. From germline, CDR1 is SGDLS and CDR2 YYNGEE. After removal of 4 bases from V and 7 bases from J, the junction contained 7 bases not matched to a gene. The CDR3 DNA reads TGTGCCAGCAGCCCTAGGACTAGCGGGAGTGTCGGGGAGCTGTTTTTT. Its translation: CASSPRTSGSVGELFF.

V gene TRBV11-1 combines with J gene TRBJ2-1; 7 bases are a match to TRBD2. V was pared by 4 bases and J by 10 bases, with 13 bases of the junction left unmatched. This CDR3 has 15 residues. Germline V gene lookup returns CDR1 SGHAT and CDR2 FQDESV (reference sequence). The CDR3 reads CASSSGDGRAGEQFF. CDR3 sequence (DNA): TGTGCCAGCAGCTCCGGTGATGGGAGGGCCGGGGAGCAGTTCTTC.

This clone came up once. CDR3: CACTPGQSPYEQYF. CDR3 nucleotides: TGTGCCTGCACCCCAGGACAGAGCCCTTACGAGCAGTACTTC. The chain joins TRBV30 to TRBJ2-7; the D gene is possibly TRBD1 (6 bases). This CDR3 region has 14 residues. Germline V CDR1 and CDR2: GTSNPN, SVGIG (reference sequence). V was shortened by 6 bases and J by 4 bases, with 19 bases between the two germline ends.

The V and J genes are TRBV6-5 and TRBJ2-7, with a weak D call TRBD2 (7 bases). Deletions cut 7 bases from V and 3 bases from J, with 22 bases between. CDR1 MNHEY and CDR2 SVGAGI come from the germline V gene. This CDR3 has 16 amino acids. The CDR3 DNA sequence: TGTGCCAGCAATTATGGGGGGGCGGGGCCGAACTACGAGCAGTACTTC. Translation gives CASNYGGAGPNYEQYF.